The present T cell receptor beta chain was sequenced within a study of CD8+ T cells in alopecia areata. The study, taken as a whole, reports: Alopecia totalis/universalis scalp especially showed more expanded CD8+ clones than normal scalp.

The authors extracted RNA and reverse transcribed it into cDNA as the sequencing template. TCRdb's table, derived via immunoSEQ multiplex PCR, lists solely in-frame clones and lacks some. The table records some 150,000 clones, 54% of them present only once. Specified treatment: oral pan-JAK inhibitor, 5-10 mg twice daily. The CDR3 runs to 16 residues. V dropped 6 bases and J dropped 0 bases, with 17 bases sitting between them. The germline V gene has CDR1 MNHNY and CDR2 SVGAGI (reference sequence). A word on this clone: Its antigen is unknown.

V is TRBV6-6 and J is TRBJ1-1; tentative D call: TRBD1 (5 bases). This receptor was identified in a human donor with alopecia areata. The material sequenced was CD8+ T cells sorted from blood, taken at week 4, from a patient treated with tofacitinib. CDR3 sequence: CASSPGGAQMNTEAFF. The DNA for the CDR3 is TGTGCCAGCAGCCCCGGCGGGGCCCAAATGAACACTGAAGCTTTCTTT.